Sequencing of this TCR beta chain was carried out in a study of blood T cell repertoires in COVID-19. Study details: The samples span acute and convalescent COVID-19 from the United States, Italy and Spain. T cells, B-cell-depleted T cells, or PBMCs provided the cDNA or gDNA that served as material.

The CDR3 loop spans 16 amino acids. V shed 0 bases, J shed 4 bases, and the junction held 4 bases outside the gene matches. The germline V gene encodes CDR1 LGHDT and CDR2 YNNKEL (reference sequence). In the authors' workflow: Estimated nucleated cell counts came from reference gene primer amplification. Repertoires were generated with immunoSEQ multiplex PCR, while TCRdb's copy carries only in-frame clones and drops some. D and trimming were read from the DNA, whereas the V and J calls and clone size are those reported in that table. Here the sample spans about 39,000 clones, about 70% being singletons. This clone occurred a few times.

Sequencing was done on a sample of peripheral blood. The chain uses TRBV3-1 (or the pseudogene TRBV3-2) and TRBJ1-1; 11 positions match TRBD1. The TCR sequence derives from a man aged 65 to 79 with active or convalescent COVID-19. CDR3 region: CASSQEGQGAGTEAFF. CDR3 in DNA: TGTGCCAGCAGCCAAGAAGGACAGGGGGCAGGCACTGAAGCTTTCTTT.